This record covers a single T cell receptor (beta chain). Its antigen is unidentified. The data belong to a study of OX40 agonist ivuxolimab in advanced cancers. About the research overall: With ivuxolimab, an agonistic anti-OX40 (CD134) antibody, patients were treated. 30% to 40% of patients had received prior checkpoint inhibitor therapy. Partial responses were achieved by three patients: one hepatocellular carcinoma, two cutaneous melanoma. Study-wide results and limits: Low normalized T-cell clonal expansion was additionally recorded for some nonresponders.

The CDR3 spans 15 residues. Trimming took 3 bases from V and 3 from J, leaving 13 bases between them. CDR1 is SGHRS, CDR2 YFSETQ, per germline. The protocol was immunoSEQ multiplex PCR, while the TCRdb copy is restricted to in-frame clones and leaves out a portion. Of 65,000 to 75,000 clones in the sample, more than 70% were seen once. The gene calls are TRBV5-1 and TRBJ1-5; a possible D gene is TRBD1 (6 bases). The clonotype comes from an adult with an advanced solid tumor such as melanoma, head and neck, liver or kidney cancer. Source: CD4+ or CD8+ T cells sorted from blood, taken in a trial of the OX40 agonist ivuxolimab. The CDR3: CASSWTRDNNQPQHF. CDR3 in DNA: TGCGCCAGCAGCTGGACAAGGGACAACAATCAGCCCCAGCATTTT.